The 8 T cell receptor beta chains presented below share a single source sample, sequenced in a study of control samples from healthy donors and cancer patients. Sequencing was performed with immunoSEQ multiplex PCR; in TCRdb, only in-frame clones are kept and a portion is missing. The table records about 160,000 clones, 90% to 95% of them present only once. Sequenced sample: PBMCs. These TCRs come from a man in his sixties with colorectal cancer.

The V call is TRBV10-3, the J call TRBJ1-1; the D is unclear. Trimming pared 6 bases from V and 3 bases from J, leaving 14 bases between. Germline assignment: CDR1 ENHRY and CDR2 SYGVKD. CDR3 length: 14 amino acids. The CDR3 loop reads CAIRDGVSYTEAFF. As DNA, the CDR3 is TGTGCCATCAGGGACGGGGTATCGTACACTGAAGCTTTCTTT.

This chain links TRBV10-3 with TRBJ1-6; 7 bases line up with TRBD1. V lost 5 bases to trimming and J lost 8 bases; unmatched junction nucleotides: 6. The CDR3 contains 14 residues. Germline loops: CDR1 ENHRY, CDR2 SYGVKD. CDR3: CAISQGQADSPLHF. The CDR3 DNA is TGTGCCATCAGTCAAGGACAGGCGGATTCACCCCTCCACTTT.

The CDR3 coding sequence is TGTGCCAGCAGCCCAGGGAGGGACAGGGATTATGGCTACACCTTC. It encodes CASSPGRDRDYGYTF. This chain connects TRBV7-2 to TRBJ1-2; TRBD1 aligns across 9 bases. Germline CDR1 SGHTA, CDR2 FQGNSA. Trimming at V came to 5 bases and at J to 5 bases, leaving 9 bases not matched to a gene. The CDR3 totals 15 residues.

The chain carries TRBV7-2 and TRBJ1-2; 9 bases line up with TRBD1. The trim removed 5 bases at V and 7 bases at J, leaving 17 bases unmatched. The CDR3 length is 17 residues. Germline CDR1 is SGHTA and CDR2 is FQGNSA. The CDR3 nucleotides read TGTGCCAGCAGCCCGTACAGCCTGACAGGGGGGTTAGGTGGCTACACCTTC. It yields the protein CASSPYSLTGGLGGYTF.

This clone was seen a single time. This rearrangement joins TRBV9 to TRBJ1-6; the D is unclear. Between the trimmed V and J ends, which lost 4 bases and 7 bases, there was a span of 9 bases. The CDR3 sequence is 13 residues long. Germline-derived CDR1 and CDR2 are SGDLS and YYNGEE. The CDR3 nucleotides read TGTGCCAGCAGCTATACTACAAATTCACCCCTCCACTTT. Translated: CASSYTTNSPLHF.

The chain combines TRBV19 with TRBJ2-1, with D possibly matching TRBD1 (5 bases). The CDR3 has 15 amino acids. Germline CDR1 LNHDA, CDR2 SQIVND (reference sequence). With 3 bases removed from V and 1 base from J, the gap between germline ends came to 10 bases. The CDR3 DNA follows: TGTGCCAGTAGTATTACCGACAGTTCCTACAATGAGCAGTTCTTC. Translation gives CASSITDSSYNEQFF.

This sequence joins TRBV7-2 and TRBJ2-1, with 10 bases fitting TRBD2. The CDR3 sequence is 15 residues long. V was pared by 6 bases and J by 4 bases, with 6 bases of the junction left unmatched. CDR1 is SGHTA and CDR2 is FQGNSA in the germline V gene. As DNA, the CDR3 is TGTGCCAGCAGATCCGGGACTAGCGATTACAATGAGCAGTTCTTC. It yields the protein CASRSGTSDYNEQFF.

The chain carries TRBV5-4 and TRBJ1-6; perhaps TRBD1 as D (5 bases). The CDR3 covers 15 residues. CDR1 and CDR2 (germline): SGHNT, YYREEE (reference sequence). V shed 3 bases and J shed 10 bases, with 17 bases lying between them. CDR3: CASSSEAGLSSPLHF. The CDR3 DNA follows: TGTGCCAGCAGCTCAGAGGCAGGGCTTAGCTCACCCCTCCACTTT.